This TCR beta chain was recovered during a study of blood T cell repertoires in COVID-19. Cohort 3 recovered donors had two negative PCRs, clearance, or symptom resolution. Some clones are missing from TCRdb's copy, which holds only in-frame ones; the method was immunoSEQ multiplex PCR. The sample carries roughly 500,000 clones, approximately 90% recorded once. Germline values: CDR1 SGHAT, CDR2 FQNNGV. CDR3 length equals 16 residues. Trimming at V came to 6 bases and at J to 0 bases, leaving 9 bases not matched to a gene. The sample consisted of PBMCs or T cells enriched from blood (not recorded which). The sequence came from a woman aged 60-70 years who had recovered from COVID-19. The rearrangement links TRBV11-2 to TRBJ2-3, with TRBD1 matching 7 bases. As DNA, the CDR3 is TGTGCCAGCAGTCGAACAGGGGTTTCTAGCACAGATACGCAGTATTTT. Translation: CASSRTGVSSTDTQYF.